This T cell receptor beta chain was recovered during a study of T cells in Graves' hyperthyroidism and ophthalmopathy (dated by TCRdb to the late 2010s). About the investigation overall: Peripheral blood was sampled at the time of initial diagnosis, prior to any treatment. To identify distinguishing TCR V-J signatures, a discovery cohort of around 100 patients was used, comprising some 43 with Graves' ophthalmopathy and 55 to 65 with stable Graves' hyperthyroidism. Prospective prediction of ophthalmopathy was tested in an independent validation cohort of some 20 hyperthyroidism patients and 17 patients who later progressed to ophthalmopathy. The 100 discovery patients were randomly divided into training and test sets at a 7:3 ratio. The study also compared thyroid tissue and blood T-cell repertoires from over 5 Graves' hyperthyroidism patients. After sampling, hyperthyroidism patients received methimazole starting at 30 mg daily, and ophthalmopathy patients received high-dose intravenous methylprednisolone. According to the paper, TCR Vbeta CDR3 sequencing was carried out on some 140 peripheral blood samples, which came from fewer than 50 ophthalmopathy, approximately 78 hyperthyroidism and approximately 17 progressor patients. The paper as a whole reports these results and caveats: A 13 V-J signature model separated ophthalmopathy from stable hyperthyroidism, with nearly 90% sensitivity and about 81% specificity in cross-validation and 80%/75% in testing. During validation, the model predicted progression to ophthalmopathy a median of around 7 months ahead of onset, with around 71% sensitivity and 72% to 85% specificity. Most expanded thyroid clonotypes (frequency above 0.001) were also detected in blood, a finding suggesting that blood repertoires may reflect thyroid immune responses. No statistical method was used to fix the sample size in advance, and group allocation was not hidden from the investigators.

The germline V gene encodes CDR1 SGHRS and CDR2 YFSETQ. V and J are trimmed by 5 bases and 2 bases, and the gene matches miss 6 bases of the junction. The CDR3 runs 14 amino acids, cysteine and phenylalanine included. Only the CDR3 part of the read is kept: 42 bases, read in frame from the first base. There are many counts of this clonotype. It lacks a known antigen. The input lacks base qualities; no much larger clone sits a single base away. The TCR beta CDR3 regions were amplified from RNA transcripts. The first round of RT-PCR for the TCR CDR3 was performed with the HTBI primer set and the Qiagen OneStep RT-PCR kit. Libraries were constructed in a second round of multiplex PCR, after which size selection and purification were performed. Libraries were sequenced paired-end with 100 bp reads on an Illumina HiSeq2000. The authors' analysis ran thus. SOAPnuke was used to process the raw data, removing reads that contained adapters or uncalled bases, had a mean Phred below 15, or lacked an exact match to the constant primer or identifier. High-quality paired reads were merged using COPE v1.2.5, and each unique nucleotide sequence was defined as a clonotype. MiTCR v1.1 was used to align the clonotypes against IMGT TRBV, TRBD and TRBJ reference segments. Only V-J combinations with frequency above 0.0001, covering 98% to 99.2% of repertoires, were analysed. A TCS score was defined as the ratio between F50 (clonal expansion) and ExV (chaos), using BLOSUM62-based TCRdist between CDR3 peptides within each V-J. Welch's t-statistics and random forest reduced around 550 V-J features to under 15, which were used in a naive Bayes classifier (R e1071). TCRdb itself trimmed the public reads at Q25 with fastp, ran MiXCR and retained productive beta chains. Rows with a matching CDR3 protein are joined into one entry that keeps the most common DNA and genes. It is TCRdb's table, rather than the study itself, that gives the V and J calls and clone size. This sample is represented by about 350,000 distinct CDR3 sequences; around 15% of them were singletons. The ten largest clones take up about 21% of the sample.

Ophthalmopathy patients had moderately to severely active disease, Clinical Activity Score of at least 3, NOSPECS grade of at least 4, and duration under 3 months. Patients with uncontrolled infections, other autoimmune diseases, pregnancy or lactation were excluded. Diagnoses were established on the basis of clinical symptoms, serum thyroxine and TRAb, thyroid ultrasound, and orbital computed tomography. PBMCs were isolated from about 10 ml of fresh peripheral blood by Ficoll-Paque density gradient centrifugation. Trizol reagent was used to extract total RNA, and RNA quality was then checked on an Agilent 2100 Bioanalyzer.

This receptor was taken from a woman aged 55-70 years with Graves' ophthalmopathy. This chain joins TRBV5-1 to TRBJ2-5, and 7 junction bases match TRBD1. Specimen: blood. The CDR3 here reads CASSTGTAQETQYF. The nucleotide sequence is TGCGCCAGCAGTACCGGGACAGCTCAAGAGACCCAGTACTTC.